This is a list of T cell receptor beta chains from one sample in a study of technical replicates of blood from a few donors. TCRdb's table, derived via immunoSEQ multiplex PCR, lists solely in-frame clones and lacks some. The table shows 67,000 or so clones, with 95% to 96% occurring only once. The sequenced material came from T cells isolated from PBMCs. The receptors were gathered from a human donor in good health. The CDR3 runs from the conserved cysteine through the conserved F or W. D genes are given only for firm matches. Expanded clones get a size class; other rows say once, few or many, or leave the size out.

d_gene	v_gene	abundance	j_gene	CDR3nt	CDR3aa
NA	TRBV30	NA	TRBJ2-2	TGTGCCTGGGGCACGGGGGGCACGAACACCGGGGAGCTGTTTTTT	CAWGTGGTNTGELFF
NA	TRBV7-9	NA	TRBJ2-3	TGTGCCAGCAGCTTAGTAGGCAGGGGAACGGCAGATACGCAGTATTTT	CASSLVGRGTADTQYF
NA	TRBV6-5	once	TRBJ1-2	TGTGCCAGCAGTTCAGGTTTATATGGCTACACCTTC	CASSSGLYGYTF
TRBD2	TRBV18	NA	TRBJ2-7	TGTGCCAGCTCAGAGGGACTAGCGGGGGGGACCTACGAGCAGTACTTC	CASSEGLAGGTYEQYF
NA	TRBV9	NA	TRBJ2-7	TGTGCCAGCAGCGTAGCTCATGGCATCGTCTACGAGCAGTACTTC	CASSVAHGIVYEQYF
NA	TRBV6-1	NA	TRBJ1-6	TGTGCCAGCAGGGGAGGGATCTATAATTCACCCCTCCACTTT	CASRGGIYNSPLHF
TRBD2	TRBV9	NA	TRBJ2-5	TGTGCCAGCAACCCAGGGATCACTAGCGGGGGGGCAGAGACCCAGTACTTC	CASNPGITSGGAETQYF
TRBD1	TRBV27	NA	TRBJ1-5	TGTGCCAGCCCTAAGTGGGTGGACAGGGGGTTCAATCAGCCCCAGCATTTT	CASPKWVDRGFNQPQHF
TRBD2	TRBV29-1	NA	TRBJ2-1	TGCAGCGTTTTCGGGCCGTCTAATAGCGGGGGGGGATACAATGAGCAGTTCTTC	CSVFGPSNSGGGYNEQFF
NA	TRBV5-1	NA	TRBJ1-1	TGCGCCAGCAGCTTGGCCTTTTCTACTGAAGCTTTCTTT	CASSLAFSTEAFF
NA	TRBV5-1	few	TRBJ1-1	TGCGCCAGCAGTTCGGGGAACACTGAAGCTTTCTTT	CASSSGNTEAFF
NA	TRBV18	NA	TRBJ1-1	TGTGCCAGCTCACCCCTTACAGGGAACACTGAAGCTTTCTTT	CASSPLTGNTEAFF
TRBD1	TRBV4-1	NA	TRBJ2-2	TGCGCCAGCAGCCAGCCCCGACAGGGGGCAGGCGGGGAGCTGTTTTTT	CASSQPRQGAGGELFF
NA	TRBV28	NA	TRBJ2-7	TGTGCCACCCGCGGTATTAGCTCCTACGAGCAGTACTTC	CATRGISSYEQYF
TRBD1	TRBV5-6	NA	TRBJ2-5	TGTGCCAGCAGCAATAATTACCCGGGACAGCAGTACTTC	CASSNNYPGQQYF
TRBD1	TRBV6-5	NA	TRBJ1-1	TGTGCCAGCAGTTTGACCTCAGGGGGTGGGAACACTGAAGCTTTCTTT	CASSLTSGGGNTEAFF
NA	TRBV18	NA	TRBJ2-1	TGTGCCAGCTCACCGGCGTGGCGGGGAAGGGAGGAGCAGTTCTTC	CASSPAWRGREEQFF
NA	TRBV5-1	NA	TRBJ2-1	TGCGCCAGCAGCTTGGATACGGGAGCTACATACAATGAGCAGTTCTTC	CASSLDTGATYNEQFF
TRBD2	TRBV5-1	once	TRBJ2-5	TGCGCCAGCAGCCGCGGGACTATCCAAGAGACCCAGTACTTC	CASSRGTIQETQYF
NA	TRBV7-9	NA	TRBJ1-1	TGTGCCAGCAGCCCCACAGAGAACACTGAAGCTTTCTTT	CASSPTENTEAFF
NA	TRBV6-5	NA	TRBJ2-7	TGTGCCAGCAGTTACTCCGGTACAGGGCTGAGCGACGAGCAGTACTTC	CASSYSGTGLSDEQYF
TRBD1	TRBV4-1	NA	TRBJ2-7	TGCGCCAGCAGCCTAGGGGGCCTAGGCTCCTACGAGCAGTACTTC	CASSLGGLGSYEQYF
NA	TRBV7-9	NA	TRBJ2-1	TGTGCCAGCACCAGACTGGATGAGCAGTTCTTC	CASTRLDEQFF
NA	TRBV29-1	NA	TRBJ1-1	TGCAGCGTCAGGTGGACAGAACCCGGAGCTGAAGCTTTCTTT	CSVRWTEPGAEAFF
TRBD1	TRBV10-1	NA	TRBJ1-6	TGCGCCAGCAGTGGGAAGACAGGGTTTTCCTGGAGCTCCTATAATTCACCCCTCCACTTT	CASSGKTGFSWSSYNSPLHF
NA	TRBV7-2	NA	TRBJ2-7	TGTGCCAGCAGCTTAGGGCGGGGTATCTACGAGCAGTACTTC	CASSLGRGIYEQYF
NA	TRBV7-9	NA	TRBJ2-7	TGTGCCAGCAGCTCTGGACAGGGAGGGTCCTACGAGCAGTACTTC	CASSSGQGGSYEQYF
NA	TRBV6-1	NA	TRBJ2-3	TGTGCCAGCAGTGAACTACGTGCGGTTAGCACAGATACGCAGTATTTT	CASSELRAVSTDTQYF
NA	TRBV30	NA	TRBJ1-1	TGTGCCTGGAGTGTACGCGTGAACACTGAAGCTTTCTTT	CAWSVRVNTEAFF
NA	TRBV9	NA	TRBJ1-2	TGTGCCAGCAGCGTTGGACAGCAGAACTATGGCTACACCTTC	CASSVGQQNYGYTF
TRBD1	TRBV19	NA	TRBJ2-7	TGTGCCAGTAGTATATCTGGGACAGGGTCTACGAATGGGCAGTACTTC	CASSISGTGSTNGQYF
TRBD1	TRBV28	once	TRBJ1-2	TGTGCCAGCAGTTACTCCGGGACAGGGGGCTATGGCTACACCTTC	CASSYSGTGGYGYTF
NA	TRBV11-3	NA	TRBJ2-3	TGTGCCAGCAGCAGTGCGGTAGTTTCAGATACGCAGTATTTT	CASSSAVVSDTQYF
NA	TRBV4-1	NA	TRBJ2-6	TGCGCCAGCGACAGACGTCTCGGGGCCAACGTCCTGACTTTC	CASDRRLGANVLTF
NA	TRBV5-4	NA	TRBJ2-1	TGTGCCAGCACCCAACAGGGAGGGGGTTACAATGAGCAGTTCTTC	CASTQQGGGYNEQFF
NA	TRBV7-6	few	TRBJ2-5	TGTGCCAGCAGCTTAGCCAGTTTGGGGGCGCTTAAGGAGACCCAGTACTTC	CASSLASLGALKETQYF
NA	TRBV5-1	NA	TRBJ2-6	TGCGCCAGCAGCCAGATCGAATTCACATGGGACTTCCGCGGCTCTGGGGCCAACGTCCTGACTTTC	CASSQIEFTWDFRGSGANVLTF